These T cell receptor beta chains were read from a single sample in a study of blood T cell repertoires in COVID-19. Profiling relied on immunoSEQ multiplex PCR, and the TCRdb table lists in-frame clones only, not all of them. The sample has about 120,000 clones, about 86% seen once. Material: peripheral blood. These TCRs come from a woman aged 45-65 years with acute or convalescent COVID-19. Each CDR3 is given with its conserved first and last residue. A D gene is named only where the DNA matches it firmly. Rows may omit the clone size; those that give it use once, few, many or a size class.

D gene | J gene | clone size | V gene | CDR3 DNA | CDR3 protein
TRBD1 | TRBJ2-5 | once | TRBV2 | TGTGCCAGCAGTGGACAGGGTTTAGAGGAGACCCAGTACTTC | CASSGQGLEETQYF
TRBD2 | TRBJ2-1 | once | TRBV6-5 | TGTGCCAGCAGTTACTCCGGGGCGGGAGAAAATGAGCAGTTCTTC | CASSYSGAGENEQFF
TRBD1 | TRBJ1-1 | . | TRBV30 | TGTGCCTTCAGGGGGTCTGGCACTGAAGCTTTCTTT | CAFRGSGTEAFF
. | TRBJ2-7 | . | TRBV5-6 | TGTGCCAGCAGCCCGAGCACCAATCGCGAGCAGTACTTC | CASSPSTNREQYF
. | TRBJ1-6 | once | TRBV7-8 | TGTGCCAGCAGCGCCGAGGGATATAATTCACCCCTCCACTTT | CASSAEGYNSPLHF
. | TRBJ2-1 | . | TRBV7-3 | TGTGCCGGCGGCGCAGGGCTTTACAATGAGCAGTTCTTC | CAGGAGLYNEQFF
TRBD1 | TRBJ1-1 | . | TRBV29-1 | TGCAGCGGGGACAGGGGAGGTACTGAAGCTTTCTTT | CSGDRGGTEAFF
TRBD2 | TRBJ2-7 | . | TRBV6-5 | TGTGCCAGCCGTACTAGCGGGGGGGTCCACGAGCAGTACTTC | CASRTSGGVHEQYF
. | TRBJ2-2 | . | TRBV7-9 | TGTGCCAGCAGCCTGCCCCCTGGAGAATCCGGGGAGCTGTTTTTT | CASSLPPGESGELFF
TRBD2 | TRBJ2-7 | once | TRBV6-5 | TGTGCCAGCAGTTACTCACGGGGGGGCCCCTACGAGCAGTACTTC | CASSYSRGGPYEQYF
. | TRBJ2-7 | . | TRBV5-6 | TGTGCCAGCAGCCGGGGGAGCTCCTACGAGCAGTACTTC | CASSRGSSYEQYF
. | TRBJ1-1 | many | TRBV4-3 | TGCGCCAGCAGCCAAGACTTGGACAGTGAAGCTTTCTTT | CASSQDLDSEAFF
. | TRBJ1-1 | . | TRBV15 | TGTGCCACCAGCAGGGAGATTATGCCGAACACTGAAGCTTTCTTT | CATSREIMPNTEAFF
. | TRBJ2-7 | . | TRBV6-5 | TGTGCCAGCAGCGGCAGGAACCCCTACGAGCAGTACTTC | CASSGRNPYEQYF
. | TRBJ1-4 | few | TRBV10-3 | TGTGCCACCGCAGGCGCAACTAATGAAAAACTGTTTTTT | CATAGATNEKLFF
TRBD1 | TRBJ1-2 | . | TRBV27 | TGTGCCAGCAGAGGGACAGGGGCCCCTAACTATGGCTACACCTTC | CASRGTGAPNYGYTF
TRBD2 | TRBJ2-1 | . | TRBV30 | TGTGCCTGGAGTCCATTGGGTAGCGGGAGTTTGGTTTACAATGAGCAGTTCTTC | CAWSPLGSGSLVYNEQFF
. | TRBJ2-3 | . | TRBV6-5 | TGTGCCAGCAGTTACCGGGATACGCAGTATTTT | CASSYRDTQYF
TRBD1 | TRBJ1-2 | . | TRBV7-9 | TGTGCCAGCAGCTCTCCGGGACAGACCTATGGCTACACCTTC | CASSSPGQTYGYTF
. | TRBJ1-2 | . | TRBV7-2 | TGTGCCAGCAGCTTAGACCGGACTAGTGGCTACACCTTC | CASSLDRTSGYTF
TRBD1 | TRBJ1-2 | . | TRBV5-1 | TGCGCCAGCAGCTACGGAGGGGACAGGGGGCTTGGCTACACCTTC | CASSYGGDRGLGYTF
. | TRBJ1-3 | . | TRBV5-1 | TGCGCCAGCACCGGGGAAGGAAACACCATATATTTT | CASTGEGNTIYF
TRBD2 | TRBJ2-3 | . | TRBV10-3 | TGTGCCATCAGTGAGTCCTTAGCGGGGACGACACGGGGGAGCACAGATACGCAGTATTTT | CAISESLAGTTRGSTDTQYF
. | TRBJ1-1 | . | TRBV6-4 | TGTGCCAGCAGTGTGGAGGGTAGTAGCACTGAAGCTTTCTTT | CASSVEGSSTEAFF
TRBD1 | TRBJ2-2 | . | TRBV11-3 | TGTGCCAGCAGCCCTGGCCCGGGACAGGGGTCCGGGGAGCTGTTTTTT | CASSPGPGQGSGELFF
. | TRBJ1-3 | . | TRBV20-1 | TGCAGTGCTAGTTATGGAGTTGGAAACACCATATATTTT | CSASYGVGNTIYF
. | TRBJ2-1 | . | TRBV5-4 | TGTGCCAGCAGCATACCCCGGGACACCTACAATGAGCAGTTCTTC | CASSIPRDTYNEQFF
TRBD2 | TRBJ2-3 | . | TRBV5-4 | TGTGCCAGCAGTCGGACTAGCGGATTCACAGATACGCAGTATTTT | CASSRTSGFTDTQYF
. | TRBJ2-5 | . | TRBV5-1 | TGCGCCAGCAGCTTGCAGCCCCGAGCGGAGACCCAGTACTTC | CASSLQPRAETQYF
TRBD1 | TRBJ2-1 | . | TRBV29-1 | TGCAGCGCCCAGGGACAGGGGGCAAATGAGCAGTTCTTC | CSAQGQGANEQFF
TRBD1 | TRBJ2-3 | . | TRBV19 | TGTGCCAGTAGTACCGGACAGGGGAGTACTAGAGATACGCAGTATTTT | CASSTGQGSTRDTQYF
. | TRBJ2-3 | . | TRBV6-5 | TGTGCCAGCAGTTCCTACGAGGCAGATACGCAGTATTTT | CASSSYEADTQYF
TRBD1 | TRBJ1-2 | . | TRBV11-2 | TGTGCCAGCAGACAATATACCGGGACAGGGCCGTATGGCTACACCTTC | CASRQYTGTGPYGYTF
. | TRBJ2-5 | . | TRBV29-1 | TGCAGCGTCGTTCCCGGGACACGGCAAGAGACCCAGTACTTC | CSVVPGTRQETQYF
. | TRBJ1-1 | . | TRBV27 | TGTGCCAGCAGACCCGGACTGCCGAACACTGAAGCTTTCTTT | CASRPGLPNTEAFF
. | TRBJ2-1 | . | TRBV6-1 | TGTGCCAGCAGTGAAGCGTGGCTAGCCGATGAGCAGTTCTTC | CASSEAWLADEQFF
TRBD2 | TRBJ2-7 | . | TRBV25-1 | TGTGCCAGCAGCGGACCTGGGAGGGGGCAGTACTTC | CASSGPGRGQYF
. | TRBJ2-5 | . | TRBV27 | TGTGCCAGCAGCTACGGGACAACACAAGAGACCCAGTACTTC | CASSYGTTQETQYF
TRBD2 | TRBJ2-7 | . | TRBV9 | TGTGCCAGCAGCCCAGGACTAGCTTCGGGCTCCTACGAGCAGTACTTC | CASSPGLASGSYEQYF
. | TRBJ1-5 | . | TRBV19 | TGTGCCAGTACCAAGGGGAGGGGGGATCAGCCCCAGCATTTT | CASTKGRGDQPQHF
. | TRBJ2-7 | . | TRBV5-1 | TGCGCCAGCAGCCCCCGGGATCTCTACGAGCAGTACTTC | CASSPRDLYEQYF
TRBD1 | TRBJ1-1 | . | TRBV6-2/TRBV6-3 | TGTGCCAGCAGTCGGGACAGGGTCACTGAAGCTTTCTTT | CASSRDRVTEAFF
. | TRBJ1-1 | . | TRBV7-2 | TGTGCCAGCAGACGACAGGAGAACACTGAAGCTTTCTTT | CASRRQENTEAFF
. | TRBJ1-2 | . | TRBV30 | TGTGCCTGGAGTGTATCCAGGGTGGGGGGCTACACCTTC | CAWSVSRVGGYTF
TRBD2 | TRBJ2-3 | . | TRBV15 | TGTGCCACCAGGTCAGGCGGGAGAGGATTAGGTGATACGCAGTATTTT | CATRSGGRGLGDTQYF
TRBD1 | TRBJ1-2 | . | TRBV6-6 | TGTGCCAGCAGTTACCGGACAGGGGGCTATGGCTACACCTTC | CASSYRTGGYGYTF
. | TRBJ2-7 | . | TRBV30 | TGTGCCTGGAGTCAATCCTACGAGCAGTACTTC | CAWSQSYEQYF
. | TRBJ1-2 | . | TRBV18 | TGTGCCAGCTCACGGGACTCCAGCTATGGCTACACCTTC | CASSRDSSYGYTF
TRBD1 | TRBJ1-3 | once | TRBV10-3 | TGTGCCACCAGGAGCGGACTACAGGGGGCGTTGAACACCATATATTTT | CATRSGLQGALNTIYF
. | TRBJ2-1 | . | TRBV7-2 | TGTGCCAGCAGTCCTACCCTCGAAAACAATGAGCAGTTCTTC | CASSPTLENNEQFF
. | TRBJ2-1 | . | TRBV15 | TGTGCCACCAGCAAGGACAACTACAATGAGCAGTTCTTC | CATSKDNYNEQFF
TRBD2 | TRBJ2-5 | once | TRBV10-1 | TGCGCCAGCAGTGAGTCTAGCGGGAAAGGTCAAGAGACCCAGTACTTC | CASSESSGKGQETQYF
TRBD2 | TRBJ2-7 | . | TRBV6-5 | TGTGCCAGCAGTTTGGGGGGGGAGCAGTACTTC | CASSLGGEQYF